This TCR beta chain came from a study of sequential checkpoint blockade in melanoma (dated by TCRdb to the late 2010s). Concerning the study at large: Patients were randomized 1:1 to first-line nivolumab followed by ipilimumab (arm A) or ipilimumab followed by nivolumab (arm B). Both trial sequences were followed by maintenance nivolumab.

This clone came up a few times. The antigen it recognizes is unknown. The sample holds no much larger clone one base away, and base qualities are not on file. The sample's treatment or condition label, decoded: randomized to nivolumab then ipilimumab (arm A) or the reverse (arm B). None of the trial patients had been given prior DNA-damaging chemotherapy. Live CD3+CD8+ cells negative for CD19 and CD56 were sorted from thawed PBMCs on a FACS Aria II flow cytometer. Samples came from patients with melanoma in CheckMate 064, a randomized, open-label phase II trial of sequential checkpoint blockade. Peripheral blood mononuclear cells were obtained through leukapheresis, purified using Ficoll-Paque, and frozen in human serum containing around 9.6% DMSO. Immediately after sorting, the purity of sorted blood CD3+CD8+ cells was verified to be >95%, after which DNA was extracted. General conclusions and limits of the study: Validation of the response-prediction model combining TCR metrics and mutation burden is needed in larger, independent patient cohorts.

V has 6 bases trimmed and J has 0 bases trimmed; junction bases matching no gene number 10. Including the terminal cysteine and phenylalanine, the CDR3 comprises 17 residues. Just the 51-base CDR3 DNA is kept, in frame starting at base 1. TCRbeta CDR3 regions were immunosequenced from genomic DNA with the immunoSEQ Assay. Before high-throughput sequencing, genomic DNA was amplified using bias-controlled multiplex PCR. In the original analysis: To quantify the absolute abundance of each unique TCRbeta CDR3 region, the sequences were collapsed and filtered. Clonality, defined as 1 minus Pielou's evenness, was calculated using only productive rearrangements. A previously published method was used to identify clones with significantly greater frequencies in on-treatment samples than in baseline samples. TCRdb took this table from immuneACCESS and kept in-frame rearrangements with V and J called. Such tables lack part of the clones; where checked against another copy, unresolved V genes explain under half of the gap, and the rest is unexplained. V and J calls and clone size follow that table, whereas D and trimming were derived from the DNA. This sample gives about 11,000 clones in total; roughly four fifths of them show up just once. The leading ten clones occupy about a sixth of the sample.

This receptor chain uses TRBV6-7 and TRBJ1-2; TRBD1 fits 10 bases in the junction. TRBV6-7 is sorted into the ORF group, with uncertain function. Sequenced here: CD8+ T cells sorted from blood (inferred from file names), sampled from a patient given nivolumab and ipilimumab in sequence. This receptor was identified in a human donor with melanoma. CDR3 loop: CASRPGTGEPANYGYTF. The DNA is as follows: TGTGCCAGCAGACCCGGGACAGGGGAACCTGCTAACTATGGCTACACCTTC.